The clone carrying this T cell receptor beta chain was detected many times. The V gene end was trimmed by 0 bases and the J gene end by 2 bases; junction bases not matched to a gene: 13. Germline-derived CDR1 and CDR2 are SGHRS and YFSETQ. The CDR3 totals 19 residues. MiXCR was run by TCRdb on the 5' RACE reads, yielding one entry per CDR3 protein. The repertoire holds more than 45,000 distinct CDR3 sequences, 9.5% to 15% seen once, with about 4% in the top ten. This specimen belongs to a study of early T cells in non-severe SARS-CoV-2 infection. The chain recombines TRBV5-1 with TRBJ2-7, with 11 bases that match TRBD2. This clonotype originated in an adult who was a healthcare worker with PCR-confirmed SARS-CoV-2 infection or an uninfected control (not recorded which). The sequencing input was whole blood. CDR3 amino acids: CASSLAAPIASGRPYEQYF. The CDR3 nucleotides are TGCGCCAGCAGCTTGGCCGCTCCGATAGCTAGCGGGAGGCCCTACGAGCAGTACTTC.